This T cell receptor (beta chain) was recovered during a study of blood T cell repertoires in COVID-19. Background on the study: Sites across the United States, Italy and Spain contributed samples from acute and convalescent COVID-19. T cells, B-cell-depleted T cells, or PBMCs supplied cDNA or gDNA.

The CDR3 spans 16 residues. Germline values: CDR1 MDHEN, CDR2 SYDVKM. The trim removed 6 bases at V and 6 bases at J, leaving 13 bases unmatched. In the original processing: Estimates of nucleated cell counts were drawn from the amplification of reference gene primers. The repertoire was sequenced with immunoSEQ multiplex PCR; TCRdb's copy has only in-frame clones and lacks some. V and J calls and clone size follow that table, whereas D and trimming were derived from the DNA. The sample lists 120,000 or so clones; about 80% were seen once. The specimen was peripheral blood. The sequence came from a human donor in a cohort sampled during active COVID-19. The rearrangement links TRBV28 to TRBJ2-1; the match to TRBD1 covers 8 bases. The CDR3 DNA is TGTGCCAGCAGCCCTCCGAACGGACAGGGTGGCAATGAGCAGTTCTTC. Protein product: CASSPPNGQGGNEQFF.